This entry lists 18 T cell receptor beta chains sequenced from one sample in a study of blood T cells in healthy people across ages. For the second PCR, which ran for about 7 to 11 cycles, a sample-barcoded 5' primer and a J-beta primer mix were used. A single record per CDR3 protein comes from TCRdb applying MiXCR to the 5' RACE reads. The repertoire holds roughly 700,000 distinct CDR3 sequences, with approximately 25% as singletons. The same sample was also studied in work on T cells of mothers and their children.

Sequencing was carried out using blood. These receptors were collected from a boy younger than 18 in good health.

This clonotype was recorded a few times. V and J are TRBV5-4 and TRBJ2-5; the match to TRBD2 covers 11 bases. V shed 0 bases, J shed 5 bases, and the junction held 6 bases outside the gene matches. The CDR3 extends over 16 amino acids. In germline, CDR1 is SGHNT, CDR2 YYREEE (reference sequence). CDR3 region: CASSLELAGVKETQYF. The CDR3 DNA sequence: TGTGCCAGCAGCTTGGAACTAGCGGGAGTTAAGGAGACCCAGTACTTC. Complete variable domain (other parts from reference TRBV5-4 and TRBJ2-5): ETGVTQSPTHLIKTRGQQVTLRCSSQSGHNTVSWYQQALGQGPQFIFQYYREEENGRGNFPPRFSGLQFPNYSSELNVNALELDDSALYLCASSLELAGVKETQYFGPGTRLLVL.

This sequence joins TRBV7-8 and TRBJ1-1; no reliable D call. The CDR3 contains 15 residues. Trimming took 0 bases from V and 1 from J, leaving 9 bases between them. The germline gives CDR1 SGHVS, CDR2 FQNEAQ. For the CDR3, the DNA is TGTGCCAGCAGCTTAGCGGACGGGAAGAACACTGAAGCTTTCTTT. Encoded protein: CASSLADGKNTEAFF.

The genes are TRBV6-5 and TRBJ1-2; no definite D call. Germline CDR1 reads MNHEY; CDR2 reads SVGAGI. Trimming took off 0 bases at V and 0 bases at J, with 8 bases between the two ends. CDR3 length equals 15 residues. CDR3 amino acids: CASSYSRAPNYGYTF. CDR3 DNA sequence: TGTGCCAGCAGTTACTCGAGGGCACCTAACTATGGCTACACCTTC.

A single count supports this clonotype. The CDR3: CALTRFSLFSGANVLTF. In nucleotides, the CDR3 is TGTGCCCTTACTAGATTTAGTCTCTTCTCTGGGGCCAACGTCCTGACTTTC. The rearrangement joins TRBV6-1 to TRBJ2-6, with TRBD2 as a possible D gene (5 bases). This CDR3 has 17 residues. The germline CDR1 and CDR2 sequences are MNHNS and SASEGT. The ends were cut back, 11 bases at V and 0 bases at J, with 20 bases in the middle.

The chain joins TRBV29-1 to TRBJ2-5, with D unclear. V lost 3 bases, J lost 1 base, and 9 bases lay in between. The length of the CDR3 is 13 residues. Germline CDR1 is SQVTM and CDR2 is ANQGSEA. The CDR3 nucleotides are TGCAGCGTTGAGACGGGCCTCCAAGAGACCCAGTACTTC. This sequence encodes CSVETGLQETQYF.

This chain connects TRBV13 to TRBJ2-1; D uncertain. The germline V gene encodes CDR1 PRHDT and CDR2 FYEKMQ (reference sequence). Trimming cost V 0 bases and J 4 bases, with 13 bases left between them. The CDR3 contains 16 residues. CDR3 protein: CASSLGLGVSYNEQFF. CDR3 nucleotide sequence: TGTGCCAGCAGCTTAGGCCTAGGAGTCTCATACAATGAGCAGTTCTTC.

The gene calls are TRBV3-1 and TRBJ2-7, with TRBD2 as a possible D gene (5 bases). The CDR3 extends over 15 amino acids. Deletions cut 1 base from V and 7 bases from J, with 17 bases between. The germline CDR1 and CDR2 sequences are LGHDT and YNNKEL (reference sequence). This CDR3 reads CASSQVRMSGGEQYF. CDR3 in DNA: TGTGCCAGCAGCCAAGTCCGTATGAGTGGCGGGGAGCAGTACTTC.

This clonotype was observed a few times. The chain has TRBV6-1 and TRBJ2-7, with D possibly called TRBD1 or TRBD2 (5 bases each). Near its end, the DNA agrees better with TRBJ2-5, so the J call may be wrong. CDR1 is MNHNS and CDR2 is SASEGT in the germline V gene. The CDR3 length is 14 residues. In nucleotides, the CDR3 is TGTGCCAGCTCCCCTGGGGGTCAGCAAGAGACCCAGTACTTC. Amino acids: CASSPGGQQETQYF.

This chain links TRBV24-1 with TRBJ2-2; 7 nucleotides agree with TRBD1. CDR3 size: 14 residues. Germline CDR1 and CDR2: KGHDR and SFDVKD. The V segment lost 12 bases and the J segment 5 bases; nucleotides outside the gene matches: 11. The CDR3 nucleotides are TGTGCCGTGTCGACAGGGAAGGTTACCGGGGAGCTGTTTTTT. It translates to CAVSTGKVTGELFF.

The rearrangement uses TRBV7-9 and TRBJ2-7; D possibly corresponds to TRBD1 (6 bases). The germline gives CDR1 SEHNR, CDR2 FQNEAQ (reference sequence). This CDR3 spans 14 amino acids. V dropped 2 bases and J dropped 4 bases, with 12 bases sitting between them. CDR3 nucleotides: TGTGCCAGCAGCTTATCGGGACATCTATACGAGCAGTACTTC. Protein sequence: CASSLSGHLYEQYF.

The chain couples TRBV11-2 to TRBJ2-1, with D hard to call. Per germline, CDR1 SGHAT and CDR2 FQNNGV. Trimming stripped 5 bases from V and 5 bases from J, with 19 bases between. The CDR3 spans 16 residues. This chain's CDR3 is CASSSFAVLANNEQFF. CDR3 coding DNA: TGTGCCAGCAGCAGCTTCGCGGTGCTGGCCAACAATGAGCAGTTCTTC. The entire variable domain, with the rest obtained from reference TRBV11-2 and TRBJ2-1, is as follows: EAGVAQSPRYKIIEKRQSVAFWCNPISGHATLYWYQQILGQGPKLLIQFQNNGVVDDSQLPKDRFSAERLKGVDSTLKIQPAKLEDSAVYLCASSSFAVLANNEQFFGPGTRLTVL.

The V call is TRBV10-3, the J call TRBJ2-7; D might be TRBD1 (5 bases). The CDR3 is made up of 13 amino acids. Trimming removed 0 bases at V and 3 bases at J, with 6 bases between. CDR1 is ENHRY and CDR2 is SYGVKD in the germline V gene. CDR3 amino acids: CAISESQVYEQYF. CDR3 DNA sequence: TGTGCCATCAGTGAGTCACAGGTCTACGAGCAGTACTTC.

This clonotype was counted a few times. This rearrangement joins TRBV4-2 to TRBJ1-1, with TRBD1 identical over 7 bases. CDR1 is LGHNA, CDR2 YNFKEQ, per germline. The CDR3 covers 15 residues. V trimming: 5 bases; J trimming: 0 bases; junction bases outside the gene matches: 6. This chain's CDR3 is CASSSRQGMNTEAFF. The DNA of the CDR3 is TGTGCCAGCAGCTCAAGACAGGGAATGAACACTGAAGCTTTCTTT.

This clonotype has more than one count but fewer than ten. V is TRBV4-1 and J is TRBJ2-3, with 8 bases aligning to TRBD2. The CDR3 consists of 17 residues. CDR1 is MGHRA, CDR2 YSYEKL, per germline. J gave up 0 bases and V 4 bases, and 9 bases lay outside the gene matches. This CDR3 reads CASSPGGGGTSTDTQYF. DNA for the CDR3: TGCGCCAGCAGCCCCGGGGGCGGGGGGACTAGCACAGATACGCAGTATTTT.

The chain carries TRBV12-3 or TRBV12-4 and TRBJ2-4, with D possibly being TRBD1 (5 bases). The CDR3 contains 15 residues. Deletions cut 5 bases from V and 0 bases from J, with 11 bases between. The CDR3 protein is CASSQTAKAKNIQYF. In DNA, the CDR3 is TGTGCCAGCAGTCAGACAGCAAAAGCCAAAAACATTCAGTACTTC.

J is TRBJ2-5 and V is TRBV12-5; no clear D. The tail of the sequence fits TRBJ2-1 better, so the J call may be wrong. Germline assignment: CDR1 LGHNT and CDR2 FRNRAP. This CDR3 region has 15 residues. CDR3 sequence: CASGLYLSDLDEQFF. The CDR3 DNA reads TGTGCTAGTGGTTTGTACTTGAGCGACTTGGATGAGCAGTTCTTC.

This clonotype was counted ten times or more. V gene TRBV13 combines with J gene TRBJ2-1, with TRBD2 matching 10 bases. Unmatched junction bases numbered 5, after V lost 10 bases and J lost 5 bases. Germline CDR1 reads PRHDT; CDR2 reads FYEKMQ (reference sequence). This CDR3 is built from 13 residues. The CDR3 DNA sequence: TGTGCCACCAAAGCGGGGGGGGACAATGAGCAGTTCTTC. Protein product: CATKAGGDNEQFF.

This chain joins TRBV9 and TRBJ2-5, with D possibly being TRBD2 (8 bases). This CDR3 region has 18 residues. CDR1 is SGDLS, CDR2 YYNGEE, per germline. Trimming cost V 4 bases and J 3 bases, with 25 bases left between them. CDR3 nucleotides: TGTGCCAGCAGCTTTCCCCGCGTAGCGGGACAGACTGAAGAGACCCAGTACTTC. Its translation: CASSFPRVAGQTEETQYF.